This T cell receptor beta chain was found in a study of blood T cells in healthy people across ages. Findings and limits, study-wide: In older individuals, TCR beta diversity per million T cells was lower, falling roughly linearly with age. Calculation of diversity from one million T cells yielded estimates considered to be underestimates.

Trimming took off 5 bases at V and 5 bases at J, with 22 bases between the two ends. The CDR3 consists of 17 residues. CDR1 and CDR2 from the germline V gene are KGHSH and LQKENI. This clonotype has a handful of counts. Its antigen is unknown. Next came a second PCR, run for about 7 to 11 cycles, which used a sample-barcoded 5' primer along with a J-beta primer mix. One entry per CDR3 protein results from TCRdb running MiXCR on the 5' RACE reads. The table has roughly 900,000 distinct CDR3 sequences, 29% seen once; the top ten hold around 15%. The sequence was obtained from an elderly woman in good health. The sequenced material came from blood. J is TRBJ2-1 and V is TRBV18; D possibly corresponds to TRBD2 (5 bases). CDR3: CASSTRLNPRPNNEQFF. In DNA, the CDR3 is TGTGCCAGCTCAACCAGACTAAATCCTCGACCCAACAATGAGCAGTTCTTC.